This T cell receptor beta chain is drawn from a study of T cell repertoires in cytomegalovirus infection. Study at large: Signatures in public TCR beta sequences pointed to both CMV infection and matching HLA type.

TCRdb reanalysed the reads using MiXCR and keeps one entry per CDR3 protein. In the table there are hundreds of thousands of distinct CDR3 sequences, 20% to 25% of which are singletons. On this clonotype: Its antigen is unknown.

Regarding the study as a whole: There were carriers of CMV plus the relevant HLA, and cumulative public TCR beta family frequency identified them. HLA-C-restricted CMV clonotypes gave the most frequent clonotype in two of eight donors.

This TCR derives from a human donor in good health (CMV status not recorded). Some clones in this sample may be carry-over from other donors' samples. The specimen was CD8+ T cells from PBMCs.

Here the CDR3 DNA reads TGTGCCAGCAGTTACGGGGAGACCGAGCAGTACGTC. Its protein product is CASSYGETEQYV. V is TRBV6-2 or TRBV6-3 and J is TRBJ2-7, with a tentative D call TRBD2 (5 bases). This CDR3 has 12 amino acids. The germline gives CDR1 MNHEY, CDR2 SVGEGT. Trimming took 2 bases from V and 6 from J, leaving 8 bases between them.